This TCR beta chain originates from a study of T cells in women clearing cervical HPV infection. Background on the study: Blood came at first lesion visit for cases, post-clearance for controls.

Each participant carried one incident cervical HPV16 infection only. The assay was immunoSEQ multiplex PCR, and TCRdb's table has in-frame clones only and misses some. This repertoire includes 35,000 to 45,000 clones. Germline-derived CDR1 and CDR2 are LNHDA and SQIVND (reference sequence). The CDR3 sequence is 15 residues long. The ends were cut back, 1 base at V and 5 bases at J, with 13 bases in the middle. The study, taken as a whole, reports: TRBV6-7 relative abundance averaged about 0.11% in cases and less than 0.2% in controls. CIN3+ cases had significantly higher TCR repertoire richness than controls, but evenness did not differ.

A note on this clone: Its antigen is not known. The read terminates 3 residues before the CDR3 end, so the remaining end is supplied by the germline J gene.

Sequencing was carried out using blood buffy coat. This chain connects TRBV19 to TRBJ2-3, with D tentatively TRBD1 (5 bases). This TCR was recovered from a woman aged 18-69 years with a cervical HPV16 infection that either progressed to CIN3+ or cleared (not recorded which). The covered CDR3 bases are TGTGCCAGTAGTATAGCCAGGCGGCAGGGAGATACG. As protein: CASSIARRQGDT. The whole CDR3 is CASSIARRQGDTQYF.